This TCR beta chain was obtained from a study of blood T cell repertoires in COVID-19. As for the study in general: Italy, Spain and the United States were the sources of the convalescent and acute COVID-19 samples. In each case, the material was cDNA or gDNA derived from T cells, B-cell-depleted T cells, or PBMCs.

This clone was seen only a few times. Everyone who took part was 18 to 89 years old, and they came from about 23 US areas. Germline trimming cut 4 bases from V and 5 bases from J; bases unmatched to any gene: 2. CDR1 is LNHDA, CDR2 SQIVND, per germline (reference sequence). The CDR3 length is 12 residues. Original analysis: Amplification of reference gene primers was used by the study to estimate nucleated cell counts. Libraries were prepared by immunoSEQ multiplex PCR; TCRdb keeps only in-frame clonotypes and omits some of them. V, J and clone size are those of that table, while D and trimming were read from the DNA. The sample has hundreds of thousands of clones; around 86% are singletons.

The sample taken for sequencing was PBMCs or T cells enriched from blood (not recorded which). This sequence originates from a man in his 60s who had recovered from COVID-19. The genes are TRBV19 and TRBJ2-7, with 7 bases fitting TRBD2. As DNA, the CDR3 is TGTGCCAGTAGTAGCGGGAGCCACGAGCAGTACTTC. It codes for CASSSGSHEQYF.